This record looks at one T cell receptor (beta chain) sequence and its context. Sequencing targeted TCR beta in T cells from blood (CD8+ and CD4+). Trimming took 1 base from V and 5 from J, leaving 8 bases between them. The CDR3 is 13 residues long. The germline V gene encodes CDR1 LNHNV and CDR2 YYDKDF (reference sequence). The data derive from a study of CD8 T cells in Susac syndrome. RNA was extracted with the RNeasy kit, and a quantity of roughly 0.5 to 1 ug was reverse transcribed using random hexamers. Across 54 Vbeta and 13 Jbeta, immunoSEQ multiplex PCR amplified TCR beta CDR3. TCRdb reanalysed the immunoSEQ multiplex PCR reads using MiXCR and keeps one entry per CDR3 protein. The sample has about 250,000 distinct CDR3 sequences, 80% to 95% seen once.

The chain recombines TRBV15 with TRBJ2-5; D perhaps matches TRBD2 (6 bases). This TCR derives from a human donor with multiple sclerosis. Sequenced input: CD4+ T cells from PBMCs. The CDR3 DNA follows: TGTGCCACCAGCAGAGCGGGAGCGGAGACCCAGTACTTC. This encodes CATSRAGAETQYF. The full variable domain, completed using reference TRBV15 and TRBJ2-5, is DAMVIQNPRYQVTQFGKPVTLSCSQTLNHNVMYWYQQKSSQAPKLLFHYYDKDFNNEADTPDNFQSRRPNTSFCFLDIRSPGLGDTAMYLCATSRAGAETQYFGPGTRLLVL.